This TCR beta chain appears in the sequencing data of a study of cytomegalovirus exposure and HLA in healthy donors. The study ran its PCR with 60 Vbeta and 13 Jbeta primers. The data were produced by immunoSEQ multiplex PCR, yet TCRdb's version contains in-frame clones alone and is incomplete. The sample includes about 150,000 clones, roughly 10% of them seen just once. With regard to this clone: Its antigen is currently unknown.

Germline CDR1 and CDR2: KGHSH and LQKENI. Trimming left V 3 bases short and J 0 bases short, with 9 bases between. The CDR3 runs to 15 residues. Notes on the study in general: It is likely that the observed cluster of highly shared sequence variants was a sequencing artifact. TCR beta sequences reportedly predicted the HLA-A and HLA-B alleles of most subjects accurately. In a later analysis, V- and J-gene trimming of beta chains associated with a DCLRE1C missense variant, replicated independently.

This clonotype was sampled from a male donor in good health and CMV-seronegative. Sequenced input: PBMCs. The chain links TRBV18 to TRBJ2-1; D ambiguous. The CDR3 nucleotides read TGTGCCAGCTCACCGGATAGGAGCTCCTACAATGAGCAGTTCTTC. This sequence encodes CASSPDRSSYNEQFF.